This TCR beta chain emerged from a study of CXCR3-negative and CXCR3-positive naive CD8 T cells. General study findings and limits: Naive CXCR3-positive cells had TRB CDR3s more hydrophobic than those of CXCR3-negative naive cells.

In the case of this clonotype: As yet, its antigen is unknown.

Looked up from germline, CDR1 is SQVTM and CDR2 is ANQGSEA. The CDR3 covers 13 residues. It was by 5' RACE with UMI labels that the TRB cDNA libraries were prepared. TCRdb reanalyzed the 5' RACE reads and collapses them to one entry per CDR3 protein, without DNA. The table lists some 140,000 distinct CDR3 sequences. Sequenced input: naive CXCR3+ CD8+ T cells from blood. Regarding subset: CD45RO-CCR7+CD27+CD95- naive CD8+ T cells expressing CXCR3 (TNR3+). This TCR came from a human donor in good health. Some clones in this sample may be carry-over from other donors' samples. This chain uses TRBV29-1 with TRBJ1-1; TCRdb's D call, TRBD1, is unchecked because there is no DNA. CDR3 sequence: CSVTPGQGTEAFF.